The rows below give T cell receptor beta chains drawn from one sample of a study of cytomegalovirus exposure and HLA in healthy donors. Measured with immunoSEQ multiplex PCR; TCRdb has only the in-frame clones, and not every one. The sample includes tens of thousands of clones, approximately 96% of them seen just once. Sequencing input: PBMCs. The receptors were sampled from a man younger than 35 in good health and CMV-seropositive. CDR3s include the opening cysteine and the closing phenylalanine or tryptophan. D genes are given only for firm matches. Size is stated for part of the rows, as once, few or many counts, or as a class when the clone is expanded.

v_gene	j_gene	abundance	d_gene	CDR3aa	CDR3nt
TRBV2	TRBJ2-1	-	TRBD2	CASCSGGTNEQFF	TGTGCCAGCTGCTCCGGGGGGACGAATGAGCAGTTCTTC
TRBV7-2	TRBJ1-6	-	-	CASSLDQNSYNSPLHF	TGTGCCAGCAGCTTAGACCAGAACTCCTATAATTCACCCCTCCACTTT
TRBV7-8	TRBJ2-3	-	TRBD2	CASSLALTSGSGADTQYF	TGTGCCAGCAGCTTAGCGTTGACTAGCGGGAGTGGGGCAGATACGCAGTATTTT
TRBV7-7	TRBJ2-1	-	-	CASSLAGPHNEQFF	TGTGCCAGCAGCTTAGCGGGGCCGCACAATGAGCAGTTCTTC
TRBV29-1	TRBJ2-1	-	-	CSVEGTEGGQSRNNEQFF	TGCAGCGTTGAAGGCACAGAGGGGGGGCAGAGTCGCAACAATGAGCAGTTCTTC
TRBV19	TRBJ1-4	-	TRBD1	CASRGTGMGEKLFF	TGTGCCAGTAGAGGGACAGGGATGGGTGAAAAACTGTTTTTT
TRBV28	TRBJ1-2	once	-	CASSKRGATVGYGYTF	TGTGCCAGCAGTAAACGGGGGGCGACCGTTGGCTATGGCTACACCTTC
TRBV14	TRBJ2-5	-	-	CASNRRSQETQYF	TGTGCCAGCAATCGACGGAGCCAAGAGACCCAGTACTTC
TRBV4-2	TRBJ2-3	few	TRBD2	CASSQDSGGADTQYF	TGTGCCAGCAGCCAAGATAGCGGGGGGGCAGATACGCAGTATTTT
TRBV28	TRBJ1-4	-	-	CASSRTDATNEKLFF	TGTGCCAGCAGCCGGACAGATGCAACTAATGAAAAACTGTTTTTT
TRBV4-1	TRBJ2-1	-	TRBD1	CASSQDTGGLSEQFF	TGCGCCAGCAGCCAAGATACAGGGGGGTTATCTGAGCAGTTCTTC
TRBV4-2	TRBJ2-1	-	-	CASSQGGFEQFF	TGTGCCAGCAGCCAAGGAGGTTTTGAGCAGTTCTTC
TRBV29-1	TRBJ1-1	-	-	CSVEQGRSEAFF	TGCAGCGTTGAACAGGGGCGGAGTGAAGCTTTCTTT
TRBV11-2	TRBJ2-7	-	-	CASSLDRGRAYEQYF	TGTGCCAGCAGCTTAGATCGAGGCAGAGCCTACGAGCAGTACTTC
TRBV6-5	TRBJ1-2	-	TRBD1	CASSPDRDYGYTF	TGTGCCAGCAGCCCGGACAGGGACTATGGCTACACCTTC
TRBV2	TRBJ1-1	-	TRBD1	CASRDDRAEAFF	TGTGCCAGCAGGGACGACAGGGCTGAAGCTTTCTTT
TRBV7-8	TRBJ1-1	-	-	CASSLSRGAGTEAFF	TGTGCCAGCAGCTTAAGTAGGGGCGCGGGGACTGAAGCTTTCTTT
TRBV5-6	TRBJ2-1	-	TRBD1	CASSFFVRTKGQANNEQFF	TGTGCCAGCAGCTTTTTTGTTCGGACGAAAGGACAGGCTAACAATGAGCAGTTCTTC
TRBV10-3	TRBJ2-3	-	TRBD2	CAISESNGGDTDTQYF	TGTGCCATCAGTGAGTCGAATGGGGGGGACACAGATACGCAGTATTTT
TRBV19	TRBJ2-7	-	TRBD1	CASSIRDRDEQYF	TGTGCCAGTAGCATCCGGGACAGGGACGAGCAGTACTTC
TRBV7-2	TRBJ1-4	-	-	CASSLDRDSGLFF	TGTGCCAGCAGCTTAGACAGGGATTCAGGGCTGTTTTTT
TRBV27	TRBJ1-5	once	-	CATSTAHQPQHF	TGTGCCACCTCGACAGCCCATCAGCCCCAGCATTTT
TRBV11-2	TRBJ2-1	-	TRBD1	CASSTTGDPYNEQFF	TGTGCCAGCAGCACCACAGGGGATCCTTACAATGAGCAGTTCTTC
TRBV9	TRBJ2-2	-	TRBD2	CASSVFISGGANTGELFF	TGTGCCAGCAGCGTATTTATTAGCGGGGGGGCGAACACCGGGGAGCTGTTTTTT
TRBV5-1	TRBJ1-1	-	-	CASSLALSGITEAFF	TGCGCCAGCAGCTTGGCCTTATCAGGGATTACTGAAGCTTTCTTT
TRBV7-8	TRBJ1-5	-	TRBD1	CASTKDRGRNQPQHF	TGTGCCAGCACGAAGGACAGGGGCCGCAATCAGCCCCAGCATTTT
TRBV27	TRBJ2-3	-	TRBD2	CASSFGGSSDTQYF	TGTGCCAGCAGTTTCGGGGGGAGTTCAGATACGCAGTATTTT
TRBV7-9	TRBJ2-7	-	-	CASSMGHLYEQYF	TGTGCCAGCAGCATGGGCCACCTCTACGAGCAGTACTTC
TRBV11-3	TRBJ2-2	-	-	CASSLVSGSTGELFF	TGTGCCAGCAGCTTAGTGTCAGGTAGCACCGGGGAGCTGTTTTTT
TRBV9	TRBJ1-6	-	-	CASSGPGQQHTLHF	TGTGCCAGCAGCGGACCGGGACAACAACACACCCTCCACTTT
TRBV27	TRBJ2-7	-	-	CASSLGRSSEQYF	TGTGCCAGCAGTTTGGGGCGATCGTCAGAGCAGTACTTC
TRBV10-3	TRBJ2-1	-	TRBD2	CAIRQGLAGGPVNEQFF	TGTGCCATCAGACAGGGACTAGCGGGGGGGCCAGTCAATGAGCAGTTCTTC
TRBV6-1	TRBJ2-2	-	TRBD1	CASRAGQGFTGELFF	TGTGCCAGCAGGGCGGGACAGGGTTTCACCGGGGAGCTGTTTTTT
TRBV18	TRBJ1-5	once	-	CASSQADGLNQPQHF	TGTGCCAGCTCACAAGCGGACGGGCTTAATCAGCCCCAGCATTTT
TRBV5-4	TRBJ1-2	-	-	CASSLFEGGNYGYTF	TGTGCCAGCAGCTTGTTTGAGGGCGGAAACTATGGCTACACCTTC
TRBV6-5	TRBJ2-1	-	TRBD2	CASSYSPGGGEQFF	TGTGCCAGCAGTTACTCCCCGGGGGGAGGCGAGCAGTTCTTC
TRBV7-6	TRBJ2-2	-	TRBD1	CASSLGTGAGELFF	TGTGCCAGCAGCCTCGGGACAGGGGCCGGGGAGCTGTTTTTT
TRBV6-5	TRBJ1-2	-	-	CASSSWGHNGYTF	TGTGCCAGCAGTTCATGGGGACACAATGGCTACACCTTC
TRBV6-1	TRBJ2-7	-	-	CASSEGLGALYEQYF	TGTGCCAGCAGTGAAGGGCTGGGGGCTCTCTACGAGCAGTACTTC
TRBV4-1	TRBJ2-7	-	TRBD1	CASSQPGQGKDEQYF	TGCGCCAGCAGCCAGCCTGGACAGGGTAAAGACGAGCAGTACTTC
TRBV7-2	TRBJ2-2	-	TRBD2	CASILTSGSPGELFF	TGTGCCAGCATTTTGACTAGCGGGAGCCCCGGGGAGCTGTTTTTT
TRBV7-2	TRBJ2-7	-	-	CASSLFGQGISYEQYF	TGTGCCAGCAGCTTATTTGGACAAGGGATTTCCTACGAGCAGTACTTC
TRBV30	TRBJ1-2	-	TRBD1	CAWSDPFDRGGYTF	TGTGCCTGGAGTGACCCCTTCGACAGGGGAGGCTACACCTTC
TRBV7-6	TRBJ2-5	once	TRBD1	CASSSYGGTGFMSQYF	TGTGCCAGCAGCTCCTACGGCGGGACAGGTTTTATGTCCCAGTACTTC
TRBV2	TRBJ1-5	-	-	CASSESYSNQPQHF	TGTGCCAGCAGTGAATCGTATAGCAATCAGCCCCAGCATTTT
TRBV6-6	TRBJ2-5	-	-	CASGGYQETQYF	TGTGCCAGCGGAGGTTACCAAGAGACCCAGTACTTC
TRBV9	TRBJ2-6	-	TRBD1	CASRQGPSGANVLTF	TGTGCCAGCAGACAGGGGCCATCTGGGGCCAACGTCCTGACTTTC
TRBV29-1	TRBJ2-5	-	TRBD1	CSVAGTEETQYF	TGCAGCGTCGCCGGGACAGAAGAGACCCAGTACTTC
TRBV5-6	TRBJ2-7	-	TRBD1	CASSLAGRGPSYEQYF	TGTGCCAGCAGCTTGGCGGGCAGGGGGCCATCCTACGAGCAGTACTTC
TRBV4-1	TRBJ2-5	few	-	CASSQVVSTSRGGETQYF	TGCGCCAGCAGCCAAGTCGTTAGTACTAGCCGTGGGGGAGAGACCCAGTACTTC
TRBV6-1	TRBJ2-7	-	TRBD2	CASSEELAGSYEQYF	TGTGCCAGCAGTGAAGAACTAGCGGGGTCCTACGAGCAGTACTTC
TRBV7-9	TRBJ1-5	-	-	CASSSGFQPQHF	TGTGCCAGCAGCTCCGGGTTCCAGCCCCAGCATTTT
TRBV11-2	TRBJ2-2	-	TRBD1	CASSSAGGLGFSGELFF	TGTGCCAGCAGCTCAGCAGGGGGCCTGGGATTTTCCGGGGAGCTGTTTTTT
TRBV19	TRBJ1-2	-	TRBD1	CASSIDRGLIRGYTF	TGTGCCAGTAGTATCGACAGGGGCCTCATCAGGGGCTACACCTTC